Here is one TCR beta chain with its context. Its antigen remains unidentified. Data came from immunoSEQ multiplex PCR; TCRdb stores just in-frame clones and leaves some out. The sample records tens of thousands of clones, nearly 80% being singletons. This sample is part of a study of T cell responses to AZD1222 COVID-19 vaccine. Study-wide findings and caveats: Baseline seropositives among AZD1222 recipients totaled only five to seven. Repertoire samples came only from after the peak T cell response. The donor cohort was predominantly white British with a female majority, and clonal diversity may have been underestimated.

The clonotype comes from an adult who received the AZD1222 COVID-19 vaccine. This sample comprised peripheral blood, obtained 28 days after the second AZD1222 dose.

The CDR3 loop is CASSIEWQGNYEQYF. Written as DNA, the CDR3 is TGTGCCAGTAGTATCGAGTGGCAGGGGAACTACGAGCAGTACTTC. This rearrangement joins TRBV19 to TRBJ2-7, with a weak D call TRBD1 (6 bases). The CDR3 totals 15 residues. Germline V gene sequence: CDR1 LNHDA, CDR2 SQIVND (reference sequence). Between the trimmed V and J ends, which lost 3 bases and 3 bases, there was a span of 15 bases.